One sample yielded the 5 T cell receptor beta chains listed below, sequenced in a study of CD8 T cells in Susac syndrome. RNA was extracted with the RNeasy kit, and a quantity of roughly 0.5 to 1 ug was reverse transcribed using random hexamers. MiXCR, run by TCRdb on the immunoSEQ multiplex PCR reads, gives a single entry per CDR3 protein. The sample shows over 150,000 distinct CDR3 sequences, more than 90% of them seen only once. The sample taken for sequencing was CD4+ T cells from PBMCs. These receptors all stem from a human donor with multiple sclerosis.

This chain links TRBV6-1 with TRBJ2-3; D perhaps matches TRBD2 (6 bases). V was clipped by 4 bases and J by 5 bases, with 10 bases between them. Germline CDR1 is MNHNS and CDR2 is SASEGT. CDR3 length: 13 residues. The CDR3 loop reads CASSGEVVDTQYF. In nucleotides, the CDR3 is TGTGCCAGCAGTGGGGAGGTTGTAGATACGCAGTATTTT.

This clonotype showed up just a few times. The chain carries TRBV20-1 and TRBJ2-5; a possible D gene is TRBD1 (5 bases). V lost 2 bases, J lost 5 bases, and 12 bases lay in between. The length of the CDR3 is 13 residues. Germline V CDR1 and CDR2: DFQATT, SNEGSKA (reference sequence). CDR3 amino acids: CSARWTSAETQYF. CDR3 coding DNA: TGCAGTGCTAGATGGACATCGGCCGAGACCCAGTACTTC.

CDR3 in amino acids: CASSLAGGGRETQYF. The CDR3 DNA sequence: TGTGCCAGCAGCTTGGCCGGGGGGGGCCGCGAGACCCAGTACTTC. The genes are TRBV5-4 and TRBJ2-5; 8 bases are a match to TRBD2. This CDR3 is built from 15 residues. From germline, CDR1 is SGHNT and CDR2 YYREEE (reference sequence). The J segment lost 5 bases and the V segment lost 0 bases, leaving 6 bases of the junction unmatched.

The V call is TRBV11-3, the J call TRBJ1-2, with D hard to call. The CDR3 consists of 14 residues. The V gene lost 1 base and the J gene lost 4 bases, with 10 bases spanning the gap. Germline CDR1 and CDR2: SGHNT and YENEEA. CDR3 in amino acids: CASSLGEGTYGYTF. CDR3 DNA: TGTGCCAGCAGCTTAGGGGAAGGTACCTATGGCTACACCTTC. The entire variable domain, with the rest obtained from reference TRBV11-3 and TRBJ1-2, is as follows: EAGVVQSPRYKIIEKKQPVAFWCNPISGHNTLYWYLQNLGQGPELLIRYENEEAVDDSQLPKDRFSAERLKGVDSTLKIQPAELGDSAVYLCASSLGEGTYGYTFGSGTRLTVV.

The chain joins TRBV18 to TRBJ1-1; D ambiguous. V was trimmed by 2 bases and J by 1 base, leaving 14 bases between them. Per the germline V gene, CDR1 is KGHSH and CDR2 is LQKENI. This CDR3 region has 16 residues. The CDR3: CASSPDGSPRNTEAFF. In DNA form, the CDR3 reads TGTGCCAGCTCACCAGACGGCTCTCCGCGGAACACTGAAGCTTTCTTT.